Listed below are T cell receptor beta chains from one sample, sequenced in a study of beta chain features in type 1 diabetes. Libraries were prepared by immunoSEQ multiplex PCR; TCRdb keeps only in-frame clonotypes and omits some of them. Of roughly 330,000 clones in the sample, roughly 13% are singletons; the top ten hold around 0.016%. Sequenced: naive CD4+ T cells from blood. The receptor set was obtained from a woman aged 18-35 years with type 1 diabetes. Both conserved end residues are part of each CDR3. A D gene is named only where the DNA matches it firmly. Clone size is not always given. Where it is, it says once, few, many or a class for expanded clones.

TRBJ2-2 | TRBV5-1 | NA | few | 14 | CASSEQVGTGELFF | TGCGCCAGCAGTGAACAGGTCGGCACCGGGGAGCTGTTTTTT
TRBJ2-5 | TRBV27 | NA | NA | 13 | CASSWRERETQYF | TGTGCCAGCAGTTGGCGCGAGAGGGAGACCCAGTACTTC
TRBJ2-1 | TRBV19 | NA | NA | 17 | CASTKGQGTLDYNEQFF | TGTGCCAGCACCAAGGGTCAAGGGACTTTGGACTACAATGAGCAGTTCTTC
TRBJ2-3 | TRBV5-1 | TRBD1 | few | 17 | CASSLIGQGPSSDTQYF | TGCGCCAGCAGCCTGATTGGACAGGGCCCTTCTTCGGATACGCAGTATTTT
TRBJ2-5 | TRBV12-5 | NA | NA | 13 | CASGLPPGETQYF | TGTGCTAGTGGTTTGCCACCGGGGGAGACCCAGTACTTC
TRBJ2-1 | TRBV9 | TRBD2 | NA | 15 | CASSERGQHYNEQFF | TGTGCCAGCAGCGAGCGGGGTCAGCACTACAATGAGCAGTTCTTC
TRBJ1-1 | TRBV5-4 | NA | NA | 14 | CASSATGVQAEAFF | TGTGCCAGCAGTGCCACAGGCGTTCAAGCTGAAGCTTTCTTT
TRBJ2-1 | TRBV28 | NA | few | 16 | CASGFADSSAYNEQFF | TGTGCCAGCGGATTTGCCGACTCTAGCGCATACAATGAGCAGTTCTTC
TRBJ2-7 | TRBV29-1 | NA | few | 12 | CSHRPGNYEQYF | TGCAGCCACCGGCCAGGGAACTACGAGCAGTACTTC
TRBJ2-5 | TRBV25-1 | NA | NA | 13 | CASSVFGLETQYF | TGTGCCAGCAGTGTGTTCGGTTTGGAGACCCAGTACTTC
TRBJ2-7 | TRBV2 | TRBD1 | few | 14 | CASGLGQGAHEQYF | TGTGCCAGCGGACTAGGACAGGGGGCCCACGAGCAGTACTTC
TRBJ1-1 | TRBV5-1 | NA | few | 15 | CASSLAESRATEAFF | TGCGCCAGCAGCTTGGCCGAGAGCAGGGCCACTGAAGCTTTCTTT
TRBJ1-5 | TRBV7-2 | TRBD1 | NA | 17 | CASSLGGGRLAVVSQHF | TGTGCCAGCAGCTTAGGAGGGGGCAGGCTGGCTGTTGTGTCCCAGCATTTT
TRBJ1-1 | TRBV2 | NA | NA | 12 | CASSGQTTEAFF | TGTGCCAGCAGTGGCCAGACTACTGAAGCTTTCTTT
TRBJ1-2 | TRBV5-6 | NA | NA | 17 | CASSLLGTGTRDYGYTF | TGTGCCAGCAGCTTGTTGGGAACGGGGACACGAGACTATGGCTACACCTTC
TRBJ1-1 | TRBV27 | NA | few | 14 | CASRLHSGYTEAFF | TGTGCCAGCAGGCTTCACTCAGGCTACACTGAAGCTTTCTTT
TRBJ1-1 | TRBV29-1 | NA | NA | 14 | CSVETYSLNTEAFF | TGCAGCGTTGAAACGTACAGTCTGAACACTGAAGCTTTCTTT
TRBJ2-5 | TRBV11-2 | TRBD2 | NA | 16 | CASSFGLAGGWETQYF | TGTGCCAGCAGCTTTGGACTAGCGGGAGGGTGGGAGACCCAGTACTTC